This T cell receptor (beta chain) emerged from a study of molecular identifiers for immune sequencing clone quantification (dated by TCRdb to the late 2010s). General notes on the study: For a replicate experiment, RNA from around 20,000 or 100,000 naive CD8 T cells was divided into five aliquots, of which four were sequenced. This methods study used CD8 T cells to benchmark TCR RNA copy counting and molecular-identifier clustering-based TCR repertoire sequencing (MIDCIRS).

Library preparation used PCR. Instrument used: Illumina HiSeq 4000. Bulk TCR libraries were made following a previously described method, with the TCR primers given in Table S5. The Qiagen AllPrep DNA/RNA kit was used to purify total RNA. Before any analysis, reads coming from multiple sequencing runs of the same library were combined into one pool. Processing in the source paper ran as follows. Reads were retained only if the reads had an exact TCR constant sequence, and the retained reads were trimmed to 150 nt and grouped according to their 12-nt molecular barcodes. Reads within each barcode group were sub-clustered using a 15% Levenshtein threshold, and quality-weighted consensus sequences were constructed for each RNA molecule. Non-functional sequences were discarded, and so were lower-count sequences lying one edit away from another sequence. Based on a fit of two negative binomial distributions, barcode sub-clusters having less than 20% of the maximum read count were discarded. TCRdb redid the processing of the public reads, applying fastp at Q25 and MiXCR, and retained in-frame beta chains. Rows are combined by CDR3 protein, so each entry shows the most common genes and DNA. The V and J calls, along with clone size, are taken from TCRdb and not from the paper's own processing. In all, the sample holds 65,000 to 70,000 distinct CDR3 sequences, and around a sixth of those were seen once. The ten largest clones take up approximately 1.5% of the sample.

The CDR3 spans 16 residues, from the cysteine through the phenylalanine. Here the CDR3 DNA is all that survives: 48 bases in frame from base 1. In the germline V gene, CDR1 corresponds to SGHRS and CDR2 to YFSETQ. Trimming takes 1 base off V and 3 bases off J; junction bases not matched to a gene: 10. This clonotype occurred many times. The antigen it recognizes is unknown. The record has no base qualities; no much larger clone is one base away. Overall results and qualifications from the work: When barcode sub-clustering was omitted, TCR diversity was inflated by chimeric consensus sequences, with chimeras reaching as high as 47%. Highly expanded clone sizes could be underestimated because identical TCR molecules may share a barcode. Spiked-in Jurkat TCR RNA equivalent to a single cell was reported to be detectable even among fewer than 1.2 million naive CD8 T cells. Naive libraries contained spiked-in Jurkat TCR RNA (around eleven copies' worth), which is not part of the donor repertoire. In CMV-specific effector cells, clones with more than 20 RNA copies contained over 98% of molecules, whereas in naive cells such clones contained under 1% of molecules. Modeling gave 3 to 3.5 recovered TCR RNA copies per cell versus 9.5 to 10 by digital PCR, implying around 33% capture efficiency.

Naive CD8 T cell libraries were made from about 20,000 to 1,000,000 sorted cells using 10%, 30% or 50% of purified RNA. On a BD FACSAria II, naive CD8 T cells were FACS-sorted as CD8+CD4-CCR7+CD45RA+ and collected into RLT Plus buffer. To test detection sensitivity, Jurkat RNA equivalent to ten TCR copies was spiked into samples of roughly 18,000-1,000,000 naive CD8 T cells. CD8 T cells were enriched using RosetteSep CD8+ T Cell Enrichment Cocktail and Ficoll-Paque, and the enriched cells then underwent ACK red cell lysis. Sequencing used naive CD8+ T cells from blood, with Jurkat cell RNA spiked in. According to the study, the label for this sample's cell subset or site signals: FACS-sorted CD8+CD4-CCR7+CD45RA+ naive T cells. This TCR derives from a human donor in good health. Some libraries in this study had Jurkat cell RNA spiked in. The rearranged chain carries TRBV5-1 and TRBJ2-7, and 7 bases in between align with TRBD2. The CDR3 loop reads CASSLWSSGLVYEQYF. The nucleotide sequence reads TGCGCCAGCAGCTTGTGGTCTAGCGGATTGGTCTACGAGCAGTACTTC.